This T cell receptor beta chain came from a study of cytomegalovirus exposure and HLA in healthy donors. The CDR3 runs to 14 residues. Losses at the gene ends were 5 bases for V and 5 bases for J; bases not matched to a gene: 9. The germline CDR1 and CDR2 sequences are MDHEN and SYDVKM. General study findings and limits: HLA allele associations emerged for around 15,000 TCR beta sequences in a later analysis, at 0.05 false discovery rate.

PCR employed 60 Vbeta and 13 Jbeta primers. Produced via immunoSEQ multiplex PCR; TCRdb's table is partial and in-frame only. Seen here are 110,000 to 150,000 clones, over 60% observed once, and the top ten hold 1.5% to 2%. This clone was counted a single time. Its antigen is unknown. Material for sequencing was PBMCs. The source of this sequence is a woman in her 40s in good health and CMV-seronegative. This chain links TRBV28 with TRBJ2-7; 7 bases line up with TRBD1. The CDR3 is CASSPGTVIHEQYF. The CDR3 nucleotides read TGTGCCAGCAGTCCCGGGACAGTCATCCACGAGCAGTACTTC.